What follows are 11 T cell receptor beta chains derived from one specimen sequenced in a study of cytomegalovirus exposure and HLA in healthy donors. Amplification used 60 Vbeta primers and 13 Jbeta primers. Assay used: immunoSEQ multiplex PCR; TCRdb lists only in-frame clones, some missing. The table shows approximately 97,000 clones, with roughly four fifths occurring only once. Material for sequencing was PBMCs. These receptors came from a male donor in good health and CMV-seropositive.

The chain employs TRBV28 and TRBJ2-4; D not certain. Germline CDR1 MDHEN, CDR2 SYDVKM. Between the trimmed V and J ends, which lost 7 bases and 6 bases, there was a span of 16 bases. The CDR3 has 14 amino acids. As DNA, the CDR3 is TGTGCCAGCACCACGGGTATTCTGGGAAACATTCAGTACTTC. Protein: CASTTGILGNIQYF.

The V and J genes are TRBV10-3 and TRBJ1-2; 8 positions agree with TRBD1. J lost 8 bases, V lost 2 bases, and 7 bases had no gene match. The V gene's germline CDR1 is ENHRY and CDR2 SYGVKD. CDR3 length: 14 amino acids. CDR3 amino acids: CAISENQGARGYTF. The CDR3 DNA is TGTGCCATCAGTGAGAATCAGGGGGCGAGGGGCTACACCTTC.

About this clone: Other DNA variants within this sample encode the same CDR3. The CDR3 DNA follows: TGTGCCAGCAGTCGGGACAGGGACTATGGCTACACCTTC. Translation: CASSRDRDYGYTF. The chain has TRBV5-4 and TRBJ1-2, with 9 bases aligning to TRBD1. V was clipped by 5 bases and J by 3 bases; unmatched bases: 2. Germline V gene lookup returns CDR1 SGHNT and CDR2 YYREEE (reference sequence). This CDR3 spans 13 amino acids.

V is TRBV5-4 and J is TRBJ2-3, with 7 bases aligning to TRBD2. Germline V CDR1 and CDR2: SGHNT, YYREEE (reference sequence). This CDR3 spans 16 amino acids. Losses at the gene ends were 0 bases for V and 1 base for J; bases not matched to a gene: 5. The CDR3 reads CASSLAAGVGTDTQYF. CDR3 coding DNA: TGTGCCAGCAGCTTGGCGGCGGGAGTGGGCACAGATACGCAGTATTTT.

This clone was observed once. The chain uses TRBV11-2 and TRBJ2-1, with 12 positions matching TRBD2. Germline V lookup: CDR1 SGHAT, CDR2 FQNNGV. The CDR3 sequence is 13 residues long. Trimming removed 6 bases from V and 12 bases from J; junction bases left unmatched: 6. The CDR3 DNA sequence: TGTGCCAGCAGACGACTAGCGGGAGACGGGCAGTTCTTC. It encodes CASRRLAGDGQFF.

This clone was detected only once. J is TRBJ2-1 and V is TRBV9, with 7 bases identical to TRBD2. The CDR3 extends over 13 amino acids. The trim removed 5 bases at V and 6 bases at J, leaving 5 bases unmatched. Germline CDR1 reads SGDLS; CDR2 reads YYNGEE. The CDR3 DNA sequence: TGTGCCAGCAGGGGGGGGAGTCGCAATGAGCAGTTCTTC. Its protein product is CASRGGSRNEQFF.

V and J are TRBV6-5 and TRBJ2-1, with TRBD1 matching over 8 bases. This CDR3 has 16 amino acids. The germline gives CDR1 MNHEY, CDR2 SVGAGI. Losses at the gene ends were 1 base for V and 0 bases for J; bases not matched to a gene: 2. The CDR3: CASSYFDRGSYNEQFF. The DNA of the CDR3 is TGTGCCAGCAGTTACTTCGACAGGGGCTCCTACAATGAGCAGTTCTTC.

This chain joins TRBV28 and TRBJ2-3; TRBD2 matches 7 bases. J was trimmed by 1 base and V by 6 bases; bases with no gene match: 10. Germline V gene lookup returns CDR1 MDHEN and CDR2 SYDVKM. This CDR3 region has 16 residues. The CDR3 DNA reads TGTGCCAGCAGCCGTCCGGCGGGAGTCGGCACAGATACGCAGTATTTT. Its protein product is CASSRPAGVGTDTQYF.

The chain uses TRBV7-9 and TRBJ2-1; TRBD2 matches 7 bases. V trimming: 3 bases; J trimming: 3 bases; junction bases outside the gene matches: 5. This CDR3 has 15 residues. Per germline, CDR1 SEHNR and CDR2 FQNEAQ (reference sequence). As DNA, the CDR3 is TGTGCCAGCAGCTTCGCGGGGGACTTCTACAATGAGCAGTTCTTC. This codes for CASSFAGDFYNEQFF.

This clone was counted once. This chain joins TRBV6-5 and TRBJ2-5; D unclear. Germline CDR1 MNHEY, CDR2 SVGAGI. The CDR3 totals 14 residues. The ends were cut back, 0 bases at V and 5 bases at J, with 10 bases in the middle. DNA for the CDR3: TGTGCCAGCAGTTACTCGTCTAGTGAGGAGACCCAGTACTTC. This encodes CASSYSSSEETQYF.

J is TRBJ2-3 and V is TRBV29-1; 8 bases align to TRBD2. V lost 6 bases, J lost 2 bases, and 13 bases stayed unmatched. The CDR3 length is 16 residues. Germline lookup yields CDR1 SQVTM and CDR2 ANQGSEA. The CDR3 protein is CSVDNGGGRTTDTQYF. CDR3 sequence (DNA): TGCAGCGTCGACAACGGAGGCGGGAGGACCACAGATACGCAGTATTTT.